A single sample is the source of the 20 T cell receptor beta chains below, sequenced in a study of blood T cell repertoires in COVID-19 (dated by TCRdb to about 2020). The receptor library was made with the immunoSEQ multiplex PCR assay. TCRdb's version of the immuneACCESS table is confined to in-frame rearrangements and falls short of the full clone set. An unresolved V gene accounts for under half of the shortfall where checked; the remainder is of unknown origin. Present in this sample are around 130,000 clones, about 92% of which were seen just once. The top ten clones comprise about 4.6% of the sample. Sequencing was performed on peripheral blood. The receptors shown here come from a man in his 60s with COVID-19, enrolled during active disease.

V and J are TRBV4-3 and TRBJ1-4; D gene uncertain. The V and J ends lost 1 base and 8 bases respectively, with 8 bases between them. CDR1 is LGHNA and CDR2 is YSLEER in the germline V gene. This CDR3 is 13 amino acids long. Here the CDR3 reads CASSQGLREKLFF. The CDR3 coding sequence is TGCGCCAGCAGCCAAGGGTTGAGGGAAAAACTGTTTTTT.

The chain couples TRBV10-3 to TRBJ2-1, with D unresolved. V dropped 6 bases and J dropped 5 bases, with 8 bases sitting between them. Germline CDR1 is ENHRY and CDR2 is SYGVKD. CDR3 length: 12 residues. For the CDR3, the DNA is TGTGCCATCAGGGCAAACAACAATGAGCAGTTCTTC. Its protein product is CAIRANNNEQFF.

This chain's CDR3 is CATPDHEDYFEQFF. The CDR3 DNA sequence: TGTGCCACCCCGGACCACGAGGACTATTTTGAGCAGTTCTTC. J is TRBJ2-1 and V is TRBV15; a possible D gene is TRBD2 (6 bases). V lost 8 bases and J 9 bases, leaving 20 bases between the germline ends. Germline V gene lookup returns CDR1 LNHNV and CDR2 YYDKDF (reference sequence). The CDR3 runs to 14 residues.

This rearrangement joins TRBV24-1 to TRBJ2-7, with 8 bases identical to TRBD2. This CDR3 has 17 residues. The ends lost 1 base at V and 5 bases at J; junction bases unmatched: 12. CDR1 is KGHDR, CDR2 SFDVKD, per germline. The CDR3 is CATSDFATGTSIHEQYF. The CDR3 coding sequence is TGTGCCACCAGTGATTTTGCTACCGGGACTAGTATTCACGAGCAGTACTTC.

The rearrangement links TRBV7-9 to TRBJ1-4; no clear D. The CDR3 loop spans 15 amino acids. From germline, CDR1 is SEHNR and CDR2 FQNEAQ (reference sequence). The V gene lost 5 bases and the J gene lost 1 base, with 11 bases spanning the gap. CDR3 amino acids: CASSADTETNEKLFF. DNA of the CDR3: TGTGCCAGCAGCGCAGACACTGAAACTAATGAAAAACTGTTTTTT. Full variable domain (missing parts from reference TRBV7-9 and TRBJ1-4): DTGVSQNPRHKITKRGQNVTFRCDPISEHNRLYWYRQTLGQGPEFLTYFQNEAQLEKSRLLSDRFSAERPKGSFSTLEIQRTEQGDSAMYLCASSADTETNEKLFFGSGTQLSVL.

The chain employs TRBV11-2 and TRBJ2-1, with TRBD2 identical over 7 bases. This CDR3 region has 16 residues. CDR1 and CDR2 (germline): SGHAT, FQNNGV. The V gene end was trimmed by 2 bases and the J gene end by 4 bases; junction bases not matched to a gene: 8. CDR3: CASSLSTGTTYNEQFF. In nucleotides, the CDR3 is TGTGCCAGCAGCTTATCCACCGGGACTACTTACAATGAGCAGTTCTTC.

The chain has TRBV5-1 and TRBJ2-1; D might be TRBD2 (6 bases). This CDR3 region has 12 residues. Germline assignment: CDR1 SGHRS and CDR2 YFSETQ. The ends were cut back, 3 bases at V and 9 bases at J, with 10 bases in the middle. The CDR3 DNA sequence: TGCGCCAGCAGCTCGGACTACTCTGAGCAGTTCTTC. Its protein product is CASSSDYSEQFF.

The chain employs TRBV30 and TRBJ2-1, with 8 bases identical to TRBD1. Germline values: CDR1 GTSNPN, CDR2 SVGIG (reference sequence). After removal of 1 base from V and 4 bases from J, the junction contained 9 bases not matched to a gene. The CDR3 covers 16 residues. The CDR3 loop reads CAWSGQGAYPYNEQFF. The CDR3 region has the DNA TGTGCCTGGAGTGGGCAGGGGGCATATCCATACAATGAGCAGTTCTTC.

The rearrangement uses TRBV9 and TRBJ2-3, with TRBD2 matching over 11 bases. V dropped 4 bases and J dropped 0; count of bases not matched to a gene: 10. The length of the CDR3 is 18 residues. CDR1 is SGDLS, CDR2 YYNGEE, per germline. CDR3 sequence reads: CASSRGLAGSSSTDTQYF. For the CDR3, the DNA is TGTGCCAGCAGCCGAGGACTAGCGGGTAGCTCTAGCACAGATACGCAGTATTTT.

The J gene is TRBJ2-7, the V gene TRBV11-2; 12 bases align to TRBD1. The length of the CDR3 is 17 residues. Per the germline V gene, CDR1 is SGHAT and CDR2 is FQNNGV. With 6 bases clipped from V and 5 bases from J, the junction kept 14 bases outside the gene matches. CDR3 region: CASSLVPPGQGADEQYF. CDR3 DNA sequence: TGTGCCAGCAGTCTTGTCCCCCCGGGACAGGGGGCAGACGAGCAGTACTTC.

The genes are TRBV7-3 and TRBJ2-7; 8 bases are a match to TRBD2. The CDR3 contains 15 residues. Unmatched junction bases numbered 9, after V lost 1 base and J lost 7 bases. CDR1 SGHTA and CDR2 FQGTGA come from the germline V gene. The CDR3 reads CASSLMPAGVIEQYF. As DNA, the CDR3 is TGTGCCAGCAGCTTAATGCCAGCGGGAGTAATAGAGCAGTACTTC.

The V call is TRBV2, the J call TRBJ1-4; D unresolved. V lost 10 bases, J lost 5 bases, and 8 bases lay in between. CDR3 length: 11 amino acids. CDR1 SNHLY and CDR2 FYNNEI come from the germline V gene. CDR3 sequence: CANRVNEKLFF. CDR3 sequence (DNA): TGTGCCAACCGAGTAAATGAAAAACTGTTTTTT.

V and J are TRBV11-3 and TRBJ1-2, with a tentative D call TRBD1 (5 bases). V was pared by 5 bases and J by 8 bases, with 24 bases between. The V gene's germline CDR1 is SGHNT and CDR2 YENEEA. CDR3 length: 16 residues. CDR3 sequence reads: CASSRLFRRGLRGYTF. For the CDR3, the DNA is TGTGCCAGCAGCCGACTATTCAGGAGGGGTCTAAGAGGCTACACCTTC.

Details on this clone: One end of the junction fails to match germline, which may point to a read error. The sample has other DNA sequences that encode this CDR3 too. The V gene is TRBV24-1, the J gene TRBJ2-1, with 7 bases matching TRBD1. Germline CDR1 reads KGHDR; CDR2 reads SFDVKD. CDR3 size: 16 residues. The CDR3 nucleotides are TGTGCCACCAGTGATTTACGACAGGGCGAATACAATGAGCAATTCTTC. Amino acid sequence: CATSDLRQGEYNEQFF.

The table lists this clone with a count of one. V is TRBV11-2 and J is TRBJ2-1; possibly TRBD1 for D (6 bases). V was shortened by 2 bases and J by 3 bases, with 20 bases between the two germline ends. The CDR3 loop spans 18 amino acids. Per germline, CDR1 SGHAT and CDR2 FQNNGV. CDR3 loop: CASSLQGYLTDHYNEQFF. The CDR3 nucleotides are TGTGCCAGCAGCTTACAGGGGTACCTAACAGACCACTACAATGAGCAGTTCTTC.

The CDR3 is CAWKVAGTGKSEQYF. CDR3 coding DNA: TGTGCCTGGAAAGTCGCCGGGACAGGGAAGAGCGAGCAGTACTTC. This chain connects TRBV30 to TRBJ2-7; TRBD1 matches 9 bases. V lost 4 bases and J lost 6; bases outside the gene matches: 13. Germline assignment: CDR1 GTSNPN and CDR2 SVGIG (reference sequence). This CDR3 is built from 15 residues.

This clone was recorded once. This chain joins TRBV4-2 and TRBJ2-7; 10 bases are shared with TRBD2. Germline CDR1 LGHNA, CDR2 YNFKEQ. The CDR3 spans 15 residues. The ends lost 0 bases at V and 8 bases at J; junction bases unmatched: 7. The CDR3 reads CASSQDSGTSEKQYF. In DNA, the CDR3 is TGTGCCAGCAGCCAAGATAGCGGGACTAGCGAGAAGCAGTACTTC.

J is TRBJ2-1 and V is TRBV28; 10 bases are shared with TRBD1. V gave up 8 bases and J gave up 4 bases; unmatched junction bases: 2. The germline CDR1 and CDR2 sequences are MDHEN and SYDVKM. The CDR3 loop spans 13 amino acids. CDR3 sequence: CASRDRGYNEQFF. Here the CDR3 DNA reads TGTGCCAGCCGGGACAGGGGTTACAATGAGCAGTTCTTC.

V gene TRBV28 combines with J gene TRBJ2-2; maybe TRBD1 (6 bases). Germline CDR1 reads MDHEN; CDR2 reads SYDVKM. The V gene lost 6 bases and the J gene lost 6 bases, with 14 bases spanning the gap. The CDR3 runs 14 residues. The CDR3 sequence: CASRWTDGPGELFF. CDR3 in DNA: TGTGCCAGCAGATGGACAGATGGGCCCGGGGAGCTGTTTTTT.

This clone was observed a few times. J is TRBJ2-2 and V is TRBV14; D uncertain. The germline V gene has CDR1 SGHDN and CDR2 FVKESK. V lost 0 bases, J lost 2 bases, and 13 bases lay in between. The CDR3 loop spans 17 amino acids. The CDR3 region has the DNA TGTGCCAGCAGCCAAGATCAGAGGCTACCAAACACCGGGGAGCTGTTTTTT. Translation: CASSQDQRLPNTGELFF.